This is a list of T cell receptor beta chains from one sample in a study of cytotoxic CD8 clonotypes in ibrutinib-treated CLL. Measured with immunoSEQ multiplex PCR; TCRdb has only the in-frame clones, and not every one. The sample records around 250,000 clones, roughly 70% being singletons. Source: PBMCs, taken after 24 months of ibrutinib treatment. The receptor source for this set is a human donor with chronic lymphocytic leukemia. CDR3s include the opening cysteine and the closing phenylalanine or tryptophan.

V gene: TRBV7-3
CDR3 length: 13
J gene: TRBJ2-7
CDR3 protein: CASSFGGTYEQYF

V gene: TRBV29-1
CDR3 length: 10
J gene: TRBJ2-1
CDR3 protein: CSVVASEQFF

V gene: TRBV6-5
CDR3 length: 15
J gene: TRBJ2-3
CDR3 protein: CASRDRDIIADTQYF

V gene: TRBV2
CDR3 length: 14
J gene: TRBJ1-4
CDR3 protein: CASRLTGGGEKLFF

V gene: TRBV28
CDR3 length: 16
J gene: TRBJ2-6
CDR3 protein: CASSPSTDSGANVLTF

V gene: TRBV7-2
CDR3 length: 13
J gene: TRBJ2-1
CDR3 protein: CASKRGDYNEQFF

V gene: TRBV7-8
CDR3 length: 13
J gene: TRBJ1-2
CDR3 protein: CASSLRSYGGYTF

V gene: TRBV28
CDR3 length: 14
J gene: TRBJ1-2
CDR3 protein: CASSLSQGNYGYTF

V gene: TRBV9
CDR3 length: 14
J gene: TRBJ1-1
CDR3 protein: CASSVGPINTEAFF

V gene: TRBV9
CDR3 length: 13
J gene: TRBJ2-7
CDR3 protein: CASNPSEGYEQYF

V gene: TRBV29-1
CDR3 length: 13
J gene: TRBJ2-1
CDR3 protein: CSVEIPSGRAQFF

V gene: TRBV29-1
CDR3 length: 14
J gene: TRBJ1-3
CDR3 protein: CSVSQGSSGNTIYF

V gene: TRBV19
CDR3 length: 15
J gene: TRBJ1-5
CDR3 protein: CASSPPGGLGQPQHF

V gene: TRBV6-5
CDR3 length: 15
J gene: TRBJ2-1
CDR3 protein: CASRLDAAGYNEQFF

V gene: TRBV7-2
CDR3 length: 14
J gene: TRBJ2-2
CDR3 protein: CASSLRPGPGELFF

V gene: TRBV2
CDR3 length: 11
J gene: TRBJ1-3
CDR3 protein: CASSTGNTIYF

V gene: TRBV6-5
CDR3 length: 13
J gene: TRBJ2-1
CDR3 protein: CASSTNSGNEQFF

V gene: TRBV6-5
CDR3 length: 14
J gene: TRBJ2-3
CDR3 protein: CASSAGLDTDTQYF

V gene: TRBV28
CDR3 length: 14
J gene: TRBJ2-7
CDR3 protein: CASSFDIDTLGQYF

V gene: TRBV7-9
CDR3 length: 16
J gene: TRBJ2-1
CDR3 protein: CASSPLVRAGNNEQFF

V gene: TRBV2
CDR3 length: 13
J gene: TRBJ1-6
CDR3 protein: CASIWQNNSPLHF

V gene: TRBV30
CDR3 length: 15
J gene: TRBJ2-1
CDR3 protein: CAWGGSISSYNEQFF

V gene: TRBV14
CDR3 length: 13
J gene: TRBJ2-5
CDR3 protein: CASSQVVGETQYF

V gene: TRBV29-1
CDR3 length: 12
J gene: TRBJ2-7
CDR3 protein: CSVRTVPGEQYF

V gene: TRBV7-3
CDR3 length: 14
J gene: TRBJ2-7
CDR3 protein: CASSSGAEGHEQYF

V gene: TRBV30
CDR3 length: 14
J gene: TRBJ2-7
CDR3 protein: CAWSVRLALHEQYF

V gene: TRBV19
CDR3 length: 15
J gene: TRBJ2-1
CDR3 protein: CASSIPSGRLVEQFF

V gene: TRBV27
CDR3 length: 17
J gene: TRBJ2-7
CDR3 protein: CASSPLDSFLISYEQYF

V gene: TRBV5-1
CDR3 length: 17
J gene: TRBJ2-3
CDR3 protein: CASSSGERLGSTDTQYF

V gene: TRBV19
CDR3 length: 16
J gene: TRBJ2-1
CDR3 protein: CASSTPGLAINNEQFF

V gene: TRBV5-6
CDR3 length: 13
J gene: TRBJ2-7
CDR3 protein: CASSFWLGNEQYF

V gene: TRBV11-3
CDR3 length: 12
J gene: TRBJ2-1
CDR3 protein: CASSRNYNEQFF

V gene: TRBV27
CDR3 length: 15
J gene: TRBJ2-7
CDR3 protein: CASSLLTSGRYEQYF